One sample yielded the 28 T cell receptor beta chains listed below, sequenced in a study of cytomegalovirus exposure and HLA in healthy donors. 60 Vbeta and 13 Jbeta primers were used in PCR. Using immunoSEQ multiplex PCR, the repertoire was profiled, and TCRdb retains in-frame clones only, with some absent. The sample holds around 100,000 clones, around three quarters seen once. The sample taken for sequencing was PBMCs. Receptors were obtained from a young woman in good health and CMV-seropositive.

The chain is built from TRBV9 and TRBJ2-7; 8 positions match TRBD2. The CDR3 has 16 residues. V trimming: 0 bases; J trimming: 1 base; junction bases outside the gene matches: 6. Germline V CDR1 and CDR2: SGDLS, YYNGEE. CDR3: CASSVAAGGASYEQYF. Written as DNA, the CDR3 is TGTGCCAGCAGCGTAGCGGCGGGGGGCGCGTCCTACGAGCAGTACTTC.

This rearrangement joins TRBV5-6 to TRBJ1-2; 9 bases line up with TRBD1. Germline V gene data show CDR1 as SGHDT and CDR2 as YYEEEE. This CDR3 comprises 14 residues. V was clipped by 3 bases and J by 5 bases; unmatched bases: 5. The CDR3 is CASSWSGQGYGYTF. CDR3 nucleotide sequence: TGTGCCAGCAGCTGGAGCGGACAGGGGTATGGCTACACCTTC.

The chain has TRBV2 and TRBJ1-2, with D uncertain. The germline V gene has CDR1 SNHLY and CDR2 FYNNEI. This CDR3 region has 15 residues. V was trimmed by 2 bases and J by 5 bases, leaving 15 bases between them. The CDR3 nucleotides read TGTGCCAGCAGTGAAAGGCCGACCAGCGTTTATGGCTACACCTTC. This translates into CASSERPTSVYGYTF.

The V gene is TRBV29-1, the J gene TRBJ2-7; TRBD1 matches at 7 bases. CDR3 length: 14 amino acids. Germline V CDR1 and CDR2: SQVTM, ANQGSEA. Losses at the gene ends were 8 bases for V and 1 base for J; bases not matched to a gene: 11. In DNA form, the CDR3 reads TGCAGCTGTTACGAACCGGGACAGTCCTACGAGCAGTACTTC. This sequence encodes CSCYEPGQSYEQYF.

There are a few counts of this clone. The chain links TRBV5-1 to TRBJ2-3; TRBD2 agrees at 11 bases. After removal of 1 base from V and 3 bases from J, the junction contained 1 base not matched to a gene. CDR3 size: 15 residues. The germline V gene encodes CDR1 SGHRS and CDR2 YFSETQ. In nucleotides, the CDR3 is TGCGCCAGCAGCTTGCTAGCGGGGGGTACAGATACGCAGTATTTT. Encoded protein: CASSLLAGGTDTQYF. The whole variable domain, filled in from reference TRBV5-1 and TRBJ2-3, reads KAGVTQTPRYLIKTRGQQVTLSCSPISGHRSVSWYQQTPGQGLQFLFEYFSETQRNKGNFPGRFSGRQFSNSRSEMNVSTLELGDSALYLCASSLLAGGTDTQYFGPGTRLTVL.

This clone was counted only a few times. The chain employs TRBV7-9 and TRBJ1-6; D remains ambiguous. Trimming took 7 bases from V and 7 from J, leaving 14 bases between them. CDR3 length equals 14 residues. CDR1 is SEHNR, CDR2 FQNEAQ, per germline (reference sequence). Written as DNA, the CDR3 is TGTGCCAGCACAAAGAGTAGAATGAATTCACCCCTCCACTTT. Its protein product is CASTKSRMNSPLHF.

The V call is TRBV9, the J call TRBJ1-3; no firm D call. The CDR3 loop spans 15 amino acids. Trimming shortened V by 6 bases and J by 0 bases, and 13 bases separated the two germline ends. Germline V gives CDR1 SGDLS, CDR2 YYNGEE. CDR3 bases: TGTGCCAGCAACGCAGGTGGGCCCTCTGGAAACACCATATATTTT. It is translated as CASNAGGPSGNTIYF.

V is TRBV9 and J is TRBJ2-3; 8 nucleotides line up with TRBD2. The CDR3 is 14 amino acids. The germline V gene has CDR1 SGDLS and CDR2 YYNGEE. J lost 3 bases, V lost 2 bases, and 2 bases had no gene match. The CDR3 loop is CASSVIAGTDTQYF. The DNA of the CDR3 is TGTGCCAGCAGCGTGATAGCGGGGACAGATACGCAGTATTTT. Filled out from reference TRBV9 and TRBJ2-3, the complete variable domain reads DSGVTQTPKHLITATGQRVTLRCSPRSGDLSVYWYQQSLDQGLQFLIQYYNGEERAKGNILERFSAQQFPDLHSELNLSSLELGDSALYFCASSVIAGTDTQYFGPGTRLTVL.

The chain carries TRBV9 and TRBJ2-3, with 11 bases that match TRBD2. Per germline, CDR1 SGDLS and CDR2 YYNGEE. The CDR3 contains 15 residues. Trimming removed 4 bases from V and 1 base from J; junction bases left unmatched: 2. The CDR3 DNA reads as TGTGCCAGCAGCAAGGGACTAGCGGGCACAGATACGCAGTATTTT. Protein sequence: CASSKGLAGTDTQYF.

CDR3 bases: TGTGCCAGCAGCCAACTATTACGGACTAGCGCAATCTTCGATGAGCAGTTCTTC. Its translation is CASSQLLRTSAIFDEQFF. The chain couples TRBV14 to TRBJ2-1; 9 nucleotides align to TRBD2. The CDR3 length is 18 residues. In germline, CDR1 is SGHDN, CDR2 FVKESK. The J segment lost 8 bases and the V segment lost 2 bases, leaving 16 bases of the junction unmatched.

CDR3 sequence: CASSPRGLAGGQETQYF. DNA for the CDR3: TGCGCCAGCAGCCCCAGGGGACTAGCGGGGGGACAAGAGACCCAGTACTTC. The gene calls are TRBV5-1 and TRBJ2-5; 15 bases align to TRBD2. The V segment lost 4 bases and the J segment 2 bases; nucleotides outside the gene matches: 6. The CDR3 contains 17 residues. The germline gives CDR1 SGHRS, CDR2 YFSETQ. The complete variable domain, with remaining parts taken from reference TRBV5-1 and TRBJ2-5, reads KAGVTQTPRYLIKTRGQQVTLSCSPISGHRSVSWYQQTPGQGLQFLFEYFSETQRNKGNFPGRFSGRQFSNSRSEMNVSTLELGDSALYLCASSPRGLAGGQETQYFGPGTRLLVL.

The chain combines TRBV6-1 with TRBJ1-5; 7 bases agree with TRBD1. Unmatched junction bases numbered 4, after V lost 0 bases and J lost 5 bases. CDR3 length: 15 residues. CDR1 is MNHNS, CDR2 SASEGT, per germline. CDR3 protein: CASSEATGWHQPQHF. CDR3 DNA sequence: TGTGCCAGCAGTGAAGCGACAGGGTGGCATCAGCCCCAGCATTTT.

DNA for the CDR3: TGTGCCTGGAGGCACAATTTAGCGGGTACGCAGTATTTT. Residues: CAWRHNLAGTQYF. V is TRBV30 and J is TRBJ2-3; TRBD2 matches at 7 bases. Germline V gives CDR1 GTSNPN, CDR2 SVGIG (reference sequence). CDR3 length: 13 residues. The junction had 8 bases not matched to a gene; V was cut back by 3 bases and J by 8 bases.

The chain links TRBV15 to TRBJ2-1, with no clear D. The CDR3 is 13 residues long. Trimming removed 9 bases from V and 6 bases from J, with 15 bases in between. Per germline, CDR1 LNHNV and CDR2 YYDKDF (reference sequence). This CDR3 is CATLDQAPNEQFF. CDR3 DNA sequence: TGTGCCACTTTAGACCAAGCGCCCAATGAGCAGTTCTTC.

The chain recombines TRBV6-4 with TRBJ2-7; D perhaps matches TRBD1 (6 bases). The CDR3 loop spans 15 amino acids. V lost 2 bases, J lost 4 bases, and 15 bases lay in between. From germline, CDR1 is MRHNA and CDR2 SNTAGT. The CDR3 region is CASSDPSTGQYEQYF. The CDR3 DNA reads TGTGCCAGCAGTGACCCCTCGACAGGCCAGTACGAGCAGTACTTC.

This chain joins TRBV9 and TRBJ2-3; 8 bases agree with TRBD2. CDR1 SGDLS and CDR2 YYNGEE come from the germline V gene. The ends lost 4 bases at V and 5 bases at J; junction bases unmatched: 15. The length of the CDR3 is 17 residues. DNA of the CDR3: TGTGCCAGCAGCCCCCGGGGGAGCGGGAGTCCTGTAGATACGCAGTATTTT. Its protein product is CASSPRGSGSPVDTQYF.

The chain joins TRBV19 to TRBJ2-3; 12 bases map to TRBD2. Looked up from germline, CDR1 is LNHDA and CDR2 is SQIVND (reference sequence). V was pared by 4 bases and J by 3 bases, with 5 bases of the junction left unmatched. CDR3 length: 16 amino acids. The CDR3 DNA follows: TGTGCCAGTAGTACTCCCGGGACTAGCGGGACAGATACGCAGTATTTT. Translating gives CASSTPGTSGTDTQYF.

The rearrangement links TRBV9 to TRBJ2-1; 8 bases line up with TRBD2. Germline V gene sequence: CDR1 SGDLS, CDR2 YYNGEE. The V and J ends lost 3 bases and 4 bases, in that order; junction bases with no gene match: 6. The CDR3 runs to 15 residues. The CDR3 DNA follows: TGTGCCAGCAGCGGAGCGGGAGCCGGGTACAATGAGCAGTTCTTC. It is translated as CASSGAGAGYNEQFF.

In this sample, this clone turned up a few times. This chain uses TRBV4-2 with TRBJ1-5; 9 nucleotides match TRBD1. The CDR3 spans 16 residues. CDR1 and CDR2 (germline): LGHNA, YNFKEQ. J lost 4 bases, V lost 8 bases, and 12 bases had no gene match. The CDR3 DNA is TGTGCCAGCCGCATTCGACAGGGGGAATGGAATCAGCCCCAGCATTTT. Amino acid sequence: CASRIRQGEWNQPQHF.

The CDR3 reads CASSDAAFSGNTIYF. The CDR3 DNA is TGCGCCAGCAGCGATGCGGCCTTCTCTGGAAACACCATATATTTT. The rearrangement joins TRBV4-1 to TRBJ1-3; D is unclear. V was cut by 5 bases and J by 0 bases, with 11 bases left in between. Germline CDR1 MGHRA, CDR2 YSYEKL. The length of the CDR3 is 15 residues.

The rearrangement joins TRBV28 to TRBJ2-3, with 9 positions matching TRBD1. The trim removed 1 base at V and 4 bases at J, leaving 6 bases unmatched. The CDR3 has 16 amino acids. Germline V lookup: CDR1 MDHEN, CDR2 SYDVKM. The CDR3 nucleotides are TGTGCCAGCAGTTTATCTTGGGACAGGGTGGCAGATACGCAGTATTTT. It encodes CASSLSWDRVADTQYF.

In its sample, this clone was seen once. The chain combines TRBV27 with TRBJ2-4; 10 positions match TRBD2. Losses at the gene ends were 6 bases for V and 6 bases for J; bases not matched to a gene: 17. The CDR3 has 18 amino acids. Looked up from germline, CDR1 is MNHEY and CDR2 is SMNVEV (reference sequence). This CDR3 reads CASRSRGLAGAGGNIQYF. Written as DNA, the CDR3 is TGTGCCAGCAGAAGCAGGGGTCTAGCGGGAGCTGGAGGAAACATTCAGTACTTC.

This chain connects TRBV27 to TRBJ1-2; TRBD1 agrees at 7 bases. With 5 bases clipped from V and 4 bases from J, the junction kept 13 bases outside the gene matches. Per germline, CDR1 MNHEY and CDR2 SMNVEV (reference sequence). This CDR3 has 16 amino acids. CDR3 residues: CASSASQGTPRYGYTF. Written as DNA, the CDR3 is TGTGCCAGCAGTGCGTCACAGGGGACCCCCCGCTATGGCTACACCTTC.

V usage is TRBV2 and J usage is TRBJ1-1; 11 bases map to TRBD1. This CDR3 has 16 amino acids. Germline trimming cut 6 bases from V and 0 bases from J; bases unmatched to any gene: 6. CDR1 is SNHLY and CDR2 is FYNNEI in the germline V gene. In DNA, the CDR3 is TGTGCCAGCAGGGCCGGGACAGGGGGAGTGAACACTGAAGCTTTCTTT. This encodes CASRAGTGGVNTEAFF.

The V and J genes are TRBV5-4 and TRBJ2-3, with 11 bases identical to TRBD1. The V gene's germline CDR1 is SGHNT and CDR2 YYREEE (reference sequence). This CDR3 has 16 amino acids. J gave up 4 bases and V 4 bases, and 8 bases lay outside the gene matches. This CDR3 is CASSRGGQGGADTQYF. The DNA of the CDR3 is TGTGCCAGCAGCCGGGGGGGACAGGGGGGGGCAGATACGCAGTATTTT. The whole variable domain, remainder taken from reference TRBV5-4 and TRBJ2-3, is ETGVTQSPTHLIKTRGQQVTLRCSSQSGHNTVSWYQQALGQGPQFIFQYYREEENGRGNFPPRFSGLQFPNYSSELNVNALELDDSALYLCASSRGGQGGADTQYFGPGTRLTVL.

This clone was counted between two and nine times. V and J are TRBV5-4 and TRBJ1-6; 7 bases map to TRBD1. Trimming cost V 0 bases and J 9 bases; bases outside gene matches: 3. This CDR3 is built from 14 residues. The germline CDR1 and CDR2 sequences are SGHNT and YYREEE (reference sequence). The DNA of the CDR3 is TGTGCCAGCAGCTTGGAACAGGGGATTTCACCCCTCCACTTT. Amino acids: CASSLEQGISPLHF.

The CDR3 spells CASSQGGSGYNEQFF. The CDR3 DNA is TGCGCCAGCAGCCAAGGCGGTAGCGGCTACAATGAGCAGTTCTTC. This chain joins TRBV4-1 and TRBJ2-1; the D gene is possibly TRBD2 (6 bases). Trimming stripped 1 base from V and 3 bases from J, with 10 bases between. CDR3 size: 15 residues. Per germline, CDR1 MGHRA and CDR2 YSYEKL.

The rearrangement links TRBV4-1 to TRBJ2-5; D is unclear. Deletions cut 4 bases from V and 7 bases from J, with 16 bases between. This CDR3 is 14 amino acids long. Germline V gene lookup returns CDR1 MGHRA and CDR2 YSYEKL. CDR3 sequence (DNA): TGCGCCAGCAGCCTCGCAGGCCCGAGTCGGACCCAGTACTTC. This translates into CASSLAGPSRTQYF.